The present T cell receptor beta chain was sequenced within a study of blood T cell repertoires in COVID-19 (dated by TCRdb to the early 2020s). Study-wide context: Collaborator samples came from the United States, Italy and Spain and covered acute and convalescent phases of COVID-19. The prospective study material was composed of cDNA or gDNA derived from T cells, B-cell-depleted T cells, or PBMCs. Samples were obtained from the ongoing ImmuneRACE study (first 160 participants) and from 1,000 to 1,500 subjects provided by 6 global collaborators. Where available, HLA class I and class II types were obtained from metadata supplied by the sample provider rather than from assay-based typing. Deeply sampled blood TCRbeta repertoires from subjects exposed to, actively infected with, or recovered from COVID-19 were included in the dataset. The repertoires were made available in a free public database intended to serve as a resource for research on the immune response to SARS-CoV-2. Sample metadata almost always included a de-identified subject ID, COVID-19 status, age in years and sex.

A remark on this clone: Which antigen it targets is not known. No qualities accompany the bases; no much larger clone lies one base away.

TCRbeta CDR3 regions were amplified from genomic DNA using the immunoSEQ Assay, a bias-controlled multiplex PCR. The study's own analysis went as follows. Within the assay, amplification of reference gene primers was used to estimate how many nucleated cells each sample contained. To quantify the absolute abundance of each unique TCRbeta CDR3 rearrangement, sequence reads were collapsed and filtered. Productive Simpson clonality was computed per sample as the square root of Simpson's diversity index over productive rearrangements. Held by TCRdb, this immuneACCESS table contains in-frame sequences only and omits some clones. Under half of the omission traces to an unresolved V gene where checked; the cause of the rest is unknown. D and trimming were read from the DNA, whereas the V and J calls and clone size are those reported in that table. The sample profile shows 60,000 to 75,000 clones; about nine tenths of them were found once. Of the sample, approximately 4.8% falls within the top ten clones.

The collaborating institutions used their own protocols to collect whole blood in K2EDTA tubes. For TCRbeta analysis, collaborators shipped samples as frozen whole blood, isolated PBMCs, or DNA extracted from either of those sample types. General study outcomes and caveats: Clinical and demographic metadata were provided uncurated, with the amount varying by source and participant.

The CDR3 numbers 16 residues from cysteine through phenylalanine. Only the CDR3 DNA stays, 48 bases, in frame from base 1. For CDR1 and CDR2, the germline V gene lists SGHVS and FQNEAQ. V loses 2 bases at its end and J loses 0 bases; junction bases beyond the gene matches: 6. The specimen was peripheral blood. The source is a human donor in a cohort sampled during active COVID-19. Recombination connected TRBV7-8 to TRBJ2-7, with 8 middle bases fitting TRBD1. The CDR3 amino acid sequence is: CASSLQGAFDSYEQYF. The bases are TGTGCCAGCAGCTTACAGGGGGCCTTTGACTCCTACGAGCAGTACTTC. The full variable domain, with segments outside the CDR3 supplied by the reference TRBV7-8 and TRBJ2-7 proteins, appears as GAGVSQSPRYKVAKRGQDVALRCDPISGHVSLFWYQQALGQGPEFLTYFQNEAQLDKSGLPSDRFFAERPEGSVSTLKIQRTQQEDSAVYLCASSLQGAFDSYEQYFGPGTRLTVT.